A few counts support the clone carrying this TCR beta chain. No antigen is known for it. This sample is drawn from a study of blood T cells in healthy people across ages. On the study more broadly: About one barcoded beta molecule per two T cells was captured by template switching.

Per the germline V gene, CDR1 is DFQATT and CDR2 is SNEGSKA (reference sequence). Trimming took 5 bases from V and 4 from J; bases not matched to a gene: 11. CDR3 size: 15 residues. General observations from the study: Samples with more naive T cells showed higher observed beta diversity. Older age went with lower TCR beta diversity per million T cells, in a roughly linear way.

Primed by a sample-barcoded 5' primer and a J-beta primer mix, a second PCR proceeded for roughly 7 to 12 cycles. TCRdb processed the 5' RACE reads anew with MiXCR; each CDR3 protein has one entry. The sample has 920,000 or so distinct CDR3 sequences, over 35% seen once. This chain links TRBV20-1 with TRBJ1-5; the match to TRBD1 covers 7 bases. The sequenced sample consisted of blood. The clonotype was recovered from a woman aged 55-69 years in good health. This CDR3 reads CSARIQGIGNQPQHF. In DNA form, the CDR3 reads TGCAGTGCTCGTATACAGGGGATAGGGAATCAGCCCCAGCATTTT.